This entry describes one T cell receptor beta chain. Antigen specificity is unknown. The sample belongs to a study of OX40 agonist ivuxolimab in advanced cancers. Study-level background: One hepatocellular carcinoma and two cutaneous melanoma patients partially responded. Findings and limits, study-wide: Relative to CD4+ cells, CD8+ T cells on average had more expanded clones. Not determined was the antigen specificity of the expanded peripheral T cells.

V was shortened by 0 bases and J by 3 bases, with 6 bases between the two germline ends. The germline V gene encodes CDR1 SGHRS and CDR2 YFSETQ. This CDR3 is 14 amino acids long. Clones were read by immunoSEQ multiplex PCR, and TCRdb kept only the in-frame ones, dropping some. The sample has about 70,000 clones; around 80% are singletons. With autoimmune disease history or systemic immunosuppression, patients were excluded. The TCR was taken from an adult with an advanced solid tumor such as melanoma, head and neck, liver or kidney cancer. V usage is TRBV5-1 and J usage is TRBJ2-2; D is undetermined. The sample was CD4+ or CD8+ T cells sorted from blood, taken in a trial of the OX40 agonist ivuxolimab. CDR3 residues: CASSLDGDTGELFF. The CDR3 DNA reads TGCGCCAGCAGCTTGGACGGAGACACCGGGGAGCTGTTTTTT.